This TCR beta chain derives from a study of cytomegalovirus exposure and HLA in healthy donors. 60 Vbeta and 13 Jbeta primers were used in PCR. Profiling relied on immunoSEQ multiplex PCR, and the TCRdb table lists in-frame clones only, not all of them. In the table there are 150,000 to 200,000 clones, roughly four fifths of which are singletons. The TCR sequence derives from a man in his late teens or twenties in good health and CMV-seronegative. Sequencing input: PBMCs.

CDR3 sequence (DNA): TGCGCCAGCAGCCAAGAAGGACAGCCTGGGTACTACGAGCAGTACTTC. It is translated as CASSQEGQPGYYEQYF. The rearrangement joins TRBV4-1 to TRBJ2-7; perhaps TRBD1 as D (6 bases). The CDR3 totals 16 residues. CDR1 MGHRA and CDR2 YSYEKL come from the germline V gene. With 0 bases removed from V and 3 bases from J, the gap between germline ends came to 15 bases.